These 12 T cell receptor beta chains were all obtained from the same sample, sequenced in a study of long-term antiretroviral therapy in people with HIV. With survey level as its setting, the immunoSEQ assay was v3.0. Only in-frame clones appear in the TCRdb table, and some are missing; sequencing was by immunoSEQ multiplex PCR. The sample has 25,000 to 40,000 clones; about 90% are singletons. The sample here was unsorted PBMCs, taken 1.1 years after starting antiretroviral therapy. Every receptor here comes from a man aged 18 to 35 with HIV.

In its sample, this clone was seen a few times. The chain joins TRBV19 to TRBJ1-2; TRBD1 matches 8 bases. V lost 5 bases to trimming and J lost 8 bases; unmatched junction nucleotides: 10. The CDR3 totals 14 residues. Germline lookup yields CDR1 LNHDA and CDR2 SQIVND (reference sequence). CDR3 DNA sequence: TGTGCCAGTAGTCAAGTGACAGGGGCCTTGGGCTACACCTTC. Translation gives CASSQVTGALGYTF. The variable domain in full, completed from reference TRBV19 and TRBJ1-2, reads DGGITQSPKYLFRKEGQNVTLSCEQNLNHDAMYWYRQDPGQGLRLIYYSQIVNDFQKGDIAEGYSVSREKKESFPLTVTSAQKNPTAFYLCASSQVTGALGYTFGSGTRLTVV.

This sequence joins TRBV9 and TRBJ2-1; a weak D match, TRBD2 (5 bases). This CDR3 region has 16 residues. V lost 3 bases to trimming and J lost 5 bases, with 18 bases between them. The V gene's germline CDR1 is SGDLS and CDR2 YYNGEE. CDR3: CASSAPRGFPDNEQFF. In nucleotides, the CDR3 is TGTGCCAGCAGCGCACCCCGGGGATTTCCGGACAATGAGCAGTTCTTC.

This chain uses TRBV6-1 with TRBJ1-3, with 8 bases lining up with TRBD1. This CDR3 has 16 amino acids. Trimming cost V 4 bases and J 0 bases; bases outside gene matches: 5. CDR1 and CDR2 (germline): MNHNS, SASEGT. CDR3 loop: CASSGTGLSSGNTIYF. In DNA, the CDR3 is TGTGCCAGCAGTGGGACAGGGCTGAGCTCTGGAAACACCATATATTTT.

The chain joins TRBV5-6 to TRBJ1-1; D might be TRBD1 (5 bases). V gave up 3 bases and J gave up 0 bases, with 12 bases separating them. CDR3 length equals 15 residues. Germline V gives CDR1 SGHDT, CDR2 YYEEEE. CDR3: CASSWAGGMNTEAFF. CDR3 DNA sequence: TGTGCCAGCAGCTGGGCTGGGGGGATGAACACTGAAGCTTTCTTT.

The chain links TRBV7-8 to TRBJ2-7; the D call may be TRBD1 or TRBD2 (5 bases each). V was trimmed by 6 bases and J by 2 bases, leaving 17 bases between them. The CDR3 length is 15 residues. Germline V gene sequence: CDR1 SGHVS, CDR2 FQNEAQ. The chain's CDR3 is CASSFGRWGTYEQYF. In nucleotides, the CDR3 is TGTGCCAGCAGTTTTGGACGGTGGGGGACCTACGAGCAGTACTTC.

The V gene is TRBV5-6, the J gene TRBJ1-1; D is possibly TRBD1 (5 bases). This CDR3 has 15 amino acids. Per the germline V gene, CDR1 is SGHDT and CDR2 is YYEEEE. V lost 2 bases and J 1 base, leaving 12 bases between the germline ends. The CDR3 coding sequence is TGTGCCAGCAGCTTAGCCCCTGGGGGGAACACTGAAGCTTTCTTT. Translating it yields CASSLAPGGNTEAFF.

Within the sample, this clone is medium-sized. J is TRBJ2-5 and V is TRBV11-3, with 11 nucleotides matching TRBD1. V lost 0 bases to trimming and J lost 4 bases; unmatched junction nucleotides: 1. CDR1 is SGHNT and CDR2 is YENEEA in the germline V gene. The CDR3 is 15 residues long. The CDR3 is CASSLDGTGGETQYF. The CDR3 bases are TGTGCCAGCAGCTTAGATGGGACAGGGGGAGAGACCCAGTACTTC.

This chain connects TRBV2 to TRBJ2-7, with D unclear. In germline, CDR1 is SNHLY, CDR2 FYNNEI. V was cut by 6 bases and J by 2 bases, with 5 bases left in between. The CDR3 is 11 residues long. The CDR3 is CASSTAYEQYF. CDR3 in DNA: TGTGCCAGCAGCACCGCCTACGAGCAGTACTTC.

The CDR3 here is CASRPPGANYEQYF. The DNA for the CDR3 is TGTGCCAGCAGGCCCCCTGGCGCCAACTACGAGCAGTACTTC. This chain links TRBV6-5 with TRBJ2-7; D is uncertain. The V end lost 6 bases, the J end lost 3 bases, and 15 bases lay between the germline ends. The CDR3 totals 14 residues. Germline V gene data show CDR1 as MNHEY and CDR2 as SVGAGI.

The chain carries TRBV9 and TRBJ2-3; no clear D. There are 14 residues in the CDR3. The V end lost 5 bases, the J end lost 0 bases, and 10 bases lay between the germline ends. From germline, CDR1 is SGDLS and CDR2 YYNGEE. As DNA, the CDR3 is TGTGCCAGCAGTTGGGGTGTGAGCACAGATACGCAGTATTTT. Its translation: CASSWGVSTDTQYF.

The rearrangement uses TRBV28 and TRBJ1-3; D is unresolved. The CDR3 spans 16 residues. Trimming left V 7 bases short and J 6 bases short, with 22 bases between. Germline V CDR1 and CDR2: MDHEN, SYDVKM. CDR3 protein: CASNPLGVIGENTIYF. The CDR3 DNA reads TGTGCCAGCAACCCCCTCGGGGTGATTGGGGAAAACACCATATATTTT.

This clone was recorded a few times. This sequence joins TRBV7-6 and TRBJ2-2; 10 bases are shared with TRBD2. Trimming removed 2 bases from V and 6 bases from J; junction bases left unmatched: 6. Germline assignment: CDR1 SGHVS and CDR2 FNYEAQ. The CDR3 has 16 amino acids. CDR3 in amino acids: CASSLIAGGSSGELFF. In nucleotides, the CDR3 is TGTGCCAGCAGCTTAATAGCGGGGGGATCATCCGGGGAGCTGTTTTTT. Based on the CDR3 plus reference TRBV7-6 and TRBJ2-2, the full variable domain is GAGVSQSPRYKVTKRGQDVALRCDPISGHVSLYWYRQALGQGPEFLTYFNYEAQQDKSGLPNDRFSAERPEGSISTLTIQRTEQRDSAMYRCASSLIAGGSSGELFFGEGSRLTVL.